These 17 T cell receptor beta chains were all obtained from the same sample, sequenced in a study of shared clonotypes between healthy human individuals. Profiling relied on immunoSEQ multiplex PCR, and the TCRdb table lists in-frame clones only, not all of them. The sample holds hundreds of thousands of clones, more than 75% seen once. The sequenced material came from PBMCs. The receptors were gathered from a woman aged 40 to 50 in good health. Some clones in this sample may be carry-over from other donors' samples.

CDR3 DNA: TGTGCCAGCAGTTACGAGACAGGGATAAACTACGAGCAGTACTTC. It specifies CASSYETGINYEQYF. The chain is built from TRBV6-5 and TRBJ2-7, with TRBD1 identical over 7 bases. The CDR3 extends over 15 amino acids. J gave up 3 bases and V 2 bases, and 7 bases lay outside the gene matches. Looked up from germline, CDR1 is MNHEY and CDR2 is SVGAGI.

The V and J genes are TRBV19 and TRBJ2-7; possible D gene TRBD2, 5 bases. The V end lost 4 bases, the J end lost 3 bases, and 10 bases lay between the germline ends. Germline V gives CDR1 LNHDA, CDR2 SQIVND (reference sequence). The CDR3 has 13 amino acids. CDR3 bases: TGTGCCAGTAGTACCGGACTTTTCTACGAGCAGTACTTC. It is translated as CASSTGLFYEQYF.

The rearrangement joins TRBV5-1 to TRBJ1-4; D is ambiguous. The germline gives CDR1 SGHRS, CDR2 YFSETQ. The V gene lost 4 bases and the J gene lost 7 bases, with 11 bases spanning the gap. This CDR3 region has 13 residues. The CDR3 loop is CASSPQRGEKLFF. Written as DNA, the CDR3 is TGCGCCAGCAGCCCTCAGCGGGGTGAAAAACTGTTTTTT.

The chain recombines TRBV2 with TRBJ2-5, with 10 bases matching TRBD2. Germline V gene lookup returns CDR1 SNHLY and CDR2 FYNNEI. CDR3 length: 17 amino acids. V shed 1 base, J shed 0 bases, and the junction held 5 bases outside the gene matches. For the CDR3, the DNA is TGTGCCAGCAGTGAAGAACTAGCGGGACTCAACCAAGAGACCCAGTACTTC. Amino acid sequence: CASSEELAGLNQETQYF.

This clone was seen only a few times. The sample holds other DNA sequences that translate to the same CDR3. The CDR3 sequence: CAISESKGNTEAFF. In DNA form, the CDR3 reads TGTGCCATCAGTGAGTCGAAGGGGAACACTGAAGCTTTCTTT. J is TRBJ1-1 and V is TRBV10-3; D ambiguous. In germline, CDR1 is ENHRY, CDR2 SYGVKD. The CDR3 has 14 amino acids. V gave up 0 bases and J gave up 1 base, with 6 bases separating them.

V gene TRBV2 combines with J gene TRBJ1-5; 7 bases fit TRBD1. Germline V gene data show CDR1 as SNHLY and CDR2 as FYNNEI. The trim removed 4 bases at V and 4 bases at J, leaving 7 bases unmatched. The CDR3 is 15 amino acids. CDR3 coding DNA: TGTGCCAGCAGTGTTGGGCAGGGGGGGAATCAGCCCCAGCATTTT. Amino acid sequence: CASSVGQGGNQPQHF.

This sequence joins TRBV7-9 and TRBJ2-5; a possible D gene is TRBD1 (5 bases). Between the trimmed V and J ends, which lost 3 bases and 7 bases, there was a span of 12 bases. The CDR3 loop spans 13 amino acids. Germline lookup yields CDR1 SEHNR and CDR2 FQNEAQ (reference sequence). CDR3 amino acids: CASSLDNVGTQYF. CDR3 DNA: TGTGCCAGCAGCTTGGACAACGTGGGGACCCAGTACTTC.

V and J are TRBV19 and TRBJ2-7, with 8 nucleotides matching TRBD1. The junction had 9 bases not matched to a gene; V was cut back by 1 base and J by 4 bases. The CDR3 has 16 amino acids. The germline V gene has CDR1 LNHDA and CDR2 SQIVND (reference sequence). This chain's CDR3 is CASSIGGGTGSYEQYF. CDR3 coding DNA: TGTGCCAGTAGTATAGGTGGCGGGACAGGATCTTACGAGCAGTACTTC.

The V gene is TRBV6-4, the J gene TRBJ1-1; no reliable D call. Trimming shortened V by 2 bases and J by 0 bases, and 7 bases separated the two germline ends. Looked up from germline, CDR1 is MRHNA and CDR2 is SNTAGT. This CDR3 region has 14 residues. In DNA, the CDR3 is TGTGCCAGCAGTGACCCAGGCATGAACACTGAAGCTTTCTTT. Protein: CASSDPGMNTEAFF.

V is TRBV5-1 and J is TRBJ1-2; D gene ambiguous. Germline V gene lookup returns CDR1 SGHRS and CDR2 YFSETQ. This CDR3 comprises 13 residues. The V gene lost 4 bases and the J gene lost 3 bases, with 10 bases spanning the gap. CDR3 nucleotides: TGCGCCAGCAGCGTCGACCGACACTATGGCTACACCTTC. Amino acids: CASSVDRHYGYTF.

This chain connects TRBV30 to TRBJ2-4, with D possibly TRBD2 on 5 matching bases. CDR3 length: 14 amino acids. CDR1 is GTSNPN, CDR2 SVGIG, per germline (reference sequence). The V end lost 6 bases, the J end lost 0 bases, and 12 bases lay between the germline ends. Here the CDR3 DNA reads TGTGCCTGTGACTATGGGCTAGCCAAAAACATTCAGTACTTC. Protein: CACDYGLAKNIQYF.

A remark on this clone: The identical CDR3 is also encoded by other nucleotide sequences in the sample. The chain employs TRBV6-5 and TRBJ1-1; 8 bases are a match to TRBD1. There are 15 residues in the CDR3. The germline CDR1 and CDR2 sequences are MNHEY and SVGAGI. V shed 0 bases, J shed 2 bases, and the junction held 2 bases outside the gene matches. For the CDR3, the DNA is TGTGCCAGCAGTTACTCGGGACAGGTAAACACTGAAGCTTTCTTT. It encodes CASSYSGQVNTEAFF.

The chain links TRBV18 to TRBJ1-2; TRBD1 matches 8 bases. This CDR3 spans 13 amino acids. Trimming removed 2 bases from V and 6 bases from J; junction bases left unmatched: 2. CDR1 KGHSH and CDR2 LQKENI come from the germline V gene. The CDR3 is CASSPSGGNGYTF. DNA for the CDR3: TGTGCCAGCTCACCATCAGGGGGCAATGGCTACACCTTC.

This chain links TRBV2 with TRBJ2-1; D possibly corresponds to TRBD2 (6 bases). The V end lost 5 bases, the J end lost 10 bases, and 12 bases lay between the germline ends. The CDR3 spans 12 residues. Germline V CDR1 and CDR2: SNHLY, FYNNEI. DNA of the CDR3: TGTGCCAGCAGTCTGGGGCTAGCGGAGCAGTTCTTC. Protein product: CASSLGLAEQFF.

The chain is built from TRBV19 and TRBJ2-5, with D perhaps given as TRBD1 or TRBD2 (6 bases each). This CDR3 comprises 16 residues. The germline V and J ends were trimmed by 0 bases and 5 bases, with 16 bases remaining between them. Germline lookup yields CDR1 LNHDA and CDR2 SQIVND (reference sequence). This CDR3 reads CASSIEFSGARETQYF. The CDR3 nucleotides read TGTGCCAGTAGTATAGAGTTCTCGGGGGCGCGGGAGACCCAGTACTTC.

This clone was seen only once. The gene calls are TRBV15 and TRBJ1-5, with 9 bases identical to TRBD1. The CDR3 extends over 14 amino acids. Germline V gives CDR1 LNHNV, CDR2 YYDKDF (reference sequence). The V and J ends lost 1 base and 5 bases, in that order; junction bases with no gene match: 0. The CDR3 DNA reads TGTGCCACCAGCAGAGGGACAGGGGATCAGCCCCAGCATTTT. It is translated as CATSRGTGDQPQHF.

The chain recombines TRBV15 with TRBJ1-5; the D gene is possibly TRBD1 (5 bases). Germline values: CDR1 LNHNV, CDR2 YYDKDF (reference sequence). This CDR3 comprises 16 residues. Trimming stripped 3 bases from V and 3 bases from J, with 15 bases between. Written as DNA, the CDR3 is TGTGCCACCAGCAGCCGGAGGACGGGGGTCAATCAGCCCCAGCATTTT. Translated, it gives CATSSRRTGVNQPQHF.